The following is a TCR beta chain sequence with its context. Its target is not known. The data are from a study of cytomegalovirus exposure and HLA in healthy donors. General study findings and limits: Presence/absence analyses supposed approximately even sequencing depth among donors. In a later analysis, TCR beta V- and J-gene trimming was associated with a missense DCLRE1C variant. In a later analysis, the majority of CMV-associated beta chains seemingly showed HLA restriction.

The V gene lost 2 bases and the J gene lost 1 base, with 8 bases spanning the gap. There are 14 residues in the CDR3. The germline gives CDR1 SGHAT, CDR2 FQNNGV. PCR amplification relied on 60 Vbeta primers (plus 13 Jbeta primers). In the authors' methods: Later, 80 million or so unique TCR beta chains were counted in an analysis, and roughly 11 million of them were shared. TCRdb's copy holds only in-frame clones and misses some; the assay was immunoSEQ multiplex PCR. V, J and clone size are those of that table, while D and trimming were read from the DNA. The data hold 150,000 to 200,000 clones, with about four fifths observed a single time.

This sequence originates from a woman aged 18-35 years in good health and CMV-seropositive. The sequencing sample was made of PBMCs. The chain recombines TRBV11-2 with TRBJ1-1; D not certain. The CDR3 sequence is CASSLNRANTEAFF. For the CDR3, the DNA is TGTGCCAGCAGCTTAAACAGAGCGAACACTGAAGCTTTCTTT.